This TCR beta chain derives from a study of shared clonotypes between healthy human individuals. Germline V gene lookup returns CDR1 LGHNA and CDR2 YSLEER. V lost 4 bases, J lost 2 bases, and 11 bases lay in between. The length of the CDR3 is 15 residues. Generated by immunoSEQ multiplex PCR, the TCRdb table keeps only in-frame clones and is missing some. Of 1.4 million or so clones listed, about 98.5% are singletons. The origin of this receptor is a man aged 25-45 years in good health. The sample consisted of naive CD4+ T cells sorted from blood. Indicated subset: CD45RA+ positively selected. The V gene is TRBV4-3, the J gene TRBJ2-2; D is uncertain. The CDR3 DNA sequence: TGCGCCAGCAGCCCCGGAAGTGGAAACACCGGGGAGCTGTTTTTT. Its protein product is CASSPGSGNTGELFF.